This T cell receptor beta chain was sequenced in a study of PD-1 blockade in classical Hodgkin lymphoma. The data were produced by immunoSEQ multiplex PCR, yet TCRdb's version contains in-frame clones alone and is incomplete. There are 11,000 to 15,000 clones in the sample; 65% to 85% occur only once, and 16% lies in the top ten. CDR1 SEHNR and CDR2 FQNEAQ come from the germline V gene (reference sequence). Trimming removed 1 base from V and 5 bases from J; junction bases left unmatched: 5. There are 16 residues in the CDR3. Time point given: cycle 4 day 1 (C4D1), after 6 weeks of nivolumab. Brentuximab vedotin exposure varied among the patients, all of whom had relapsed after autologous stem cell transplantation. Best overall response was complete response, partial response or progressive disease in these relapsed/refractory classical Hodgkin lymphoma patients. Study-wide results and caveats: Still unresolved is the cause of the repertoire differences, which may be disease activity or prior therapy. Reports described newly diagnosed patients as having lower baseline TCR diversity than healthy donors. Those achieving complete response showed baseline diversity like newly diagnosed patients.

On this clone itself: Its specificity is not known.

The input for sequencing was peripheral blood mononuclear cells (PBMCs), taken before the fourth cycle of nivolumab. The J gene is TRBJ2-5, the V gene TRBV7-9, with TRBD1 identical over 12 bases. This sequence was found in a human donor with classical Hodgkin lymphoma. The DNA of the CDR3 is TGTGCCAGCAGCTTAGGGTCGGGACAGGGGGCCGAGACCCAGTACTTC. This gives the protein CASSLGSGQGAETQYF.